A single sample is the source of the 11 T cell receptor beta chains below, sequenced in a study of graft-versus-host responses after intestinal transplantation. Profiled with immunoSEQ multiplex PCR; TCRdb holds only in-frame clones, not every one. The profile shows some 9,300 clones, roughly 89% of them singletons. The sequencing used PBMCs, collected roughly 44 days after intestinal transplant. Source of these receptors: a human patient who received an intestinal transplant, so some T cells may come from the graft donor.

The genes are TRBV9 and TRBJ2-1; 16 bases line up with TRBD2. Germline V gives CDR1 SGDLS, CDR2 YYNGEE. V gave up 4 bases and J gave up 2 bases; unmatched junction bases: 15. The CDR3 is made up of 21 amino acids. This CDR3 reads CASSHPPAGTSGREPYNEQFF. Written as DNA, the CDR3 is TGTGCCAGCAGCCATCCCCCCGCCGGGACTAGCGGGAGGGAGCCCTACAATGAGCAGTTCTTC.

This chain links TRBV19 with TRBJ1-6; D gene unclear. From germline, CDR1 is LNHDA and CDR2 SQIVND (reference sequence). Trimming removed 7 bases at V and 0 bases at J, with 10 bases between. This CDR3 contains 15 residues. Written as DNA, the CDR3 is TGTGCCAGTACCGGCGGAAGCTCCTATAATTCACCCCTCCACTTT. The encoded protein is CASTGGSSYNSPLHF.

This chain uses TRBV5-4 with TRBJ2-3, with a weak D call TRBD2 (5 bases). CDR1 is SGHNT, CDR2 YYREEE, per germline (reference sequence). The germline V and J ends were trimmed by 0 bases and 11 bases, with 19 bases remaining between them. The length of the CDR3 is 15 residues. The CDR3 loop reads CASSLAGTLPQGQYF. The CDR3 coding sequence is TGTGCCAGCAGCTTGGCGGGAACTCTCCCCCAAGGGCAGTATTTT.

The DNA for the CDR3 is TGTGCCAGCAGTTGGAAGCGGATTTGGTTCTTC. This sequence encodes CASSWKRIWFF. This rearrangement joins TRBV6-4 to TRBJ2-1, with D tentatively TRBD2 (5 bases). The CDR3 sequence is 11 residues long. Germline V lookup: CDR1 MRHNA, CDR2 SNTAGT. V was shortened by 5 bases and J by 15 bases, with 14 bases between the two germline ends.

V is TRBV2 and J is TRBJ2-3, with unresolved D. Trimming pared 6 bases from V and 3 bases from J, leaving 4 bases between. CDR3 length: 11 amino acids. In germline, CDR1 is SNHLY, CDR2 FYNNEI. In DNA, the CDR3 is TGTGCCAGCAGGGGGACAGATACGCAGTATTTT. It encodes CASRGTDTQYF.

V gene TRBV2 combines with J gene TRBJ2-7; a possible D gene is TRBD1 (8 bases). CDR3 length: 14 residues. Trimming left V 4 bases short and J 7 bases short, with 17 bases between. CDR1 SNHLY and CDR2 FYNNEI come from the germline V gene. The CDR3 bases are TGTGCCAGCAGTGGGGGTTACAGGGGGGGGGAGCAGTACTTC. Translating it yields CASSGGYRGGEQYF.

V is TRBV7-9 and J is TRBJ2-2, with D possibly TRBD1 on 6 matching bases. This CDR3 spans 16 amino acids. V lost 1 base and J 1 base, leaving 10 bases between the germline ends. Looked up from germline, CDR1 is SEHNR and CDR2 is FQNEAQ (reference sequence). CDR3 DNA sequence: TGTGCCAGCAGCTTAGGAGGACAGATGAACACCGGGGAGCTGTTTTTT. As protein: CASSLGGQMNTGELFF.

The CDR3 spells CASSPPTSGSGFEQYF. CDR3 sequence (DNA): TGTGCCAGCAGTCCCCCCACTAGCGGGAGTGGCTTCGAGCAGTACTTC. The chain carries TRBV28 and TRBJ2-7; 11 positions agree with TRBD2. The junction had 12 bases not matched to a gene; V was cut back by 5 bases and J by 6 bases. This CDR3 region has 16 residues. Germline-derived CDR1 and CDR2 are MDHEN and SYDVKM.

The chain is built from TRBV9 and TRBJ2-1, with D tentatively TRBD2 (6 bases). V dropped 0 bases and J dropped 8 bases, with 6 bases sitting between them. CDR1 and CDR2 from the germline V gene are SGDLS and YYNGEE. This CDR3 has 12 amino acids. CDR3 protein: CASSVASDEQFF. The CDR3 DNA follows: TGTGCCAGCAGCGTAGCTAGCGATGAGCAGTTCTTC. The variable domain in full, completed from reference TRBV9 and TRBJ2-1, reads DSGVTQTPKHLITATGQRVTLRCSPRSGDLSVYWYQQSLDQGLQFLIQYYNGEERAKGNILERFSAQQFPDLHSELNLSSLELGDSALYFCASSVASDEQFFGPGTRLTVL.

The genes are TRBV4-1 and TRBJ2-6; D might be TRBD1 (5 bases). Germline loops: CDR1 MGHRA, CDR2 YSYEKL. Trimming left V 6 bases short and J 1 base short, with 13 bases between. This CDR3 has 16 residues. The CDR3 region is CASRKGALSGANVLTF. The CDR3 bases are TGCGCCAGCAGAAAAGGGGCCCTATCTGGGGCCAACGTCCTGACTTTC.

This clone was observed once. In nucleotides, the CDR3 is TGTGCCAGCAGCGGCAGCGGGACAGCTAACAATGAGCAGTTCTTC. It yields the protein CASSGSGTANNEQFF. The chain recombines TRBV7-9 with TRBJ2-1; TRBD1 or TRBD2 may be the D gene (7 bases each). Looked up from germline, CDR1 is SEHNR and CDR2 is FQNEAQ (reference sequence). The CDR3 spans 15 residues. With 5 bases removed from V and 5 bases from J, the gap between germline ends came to 16 bases.